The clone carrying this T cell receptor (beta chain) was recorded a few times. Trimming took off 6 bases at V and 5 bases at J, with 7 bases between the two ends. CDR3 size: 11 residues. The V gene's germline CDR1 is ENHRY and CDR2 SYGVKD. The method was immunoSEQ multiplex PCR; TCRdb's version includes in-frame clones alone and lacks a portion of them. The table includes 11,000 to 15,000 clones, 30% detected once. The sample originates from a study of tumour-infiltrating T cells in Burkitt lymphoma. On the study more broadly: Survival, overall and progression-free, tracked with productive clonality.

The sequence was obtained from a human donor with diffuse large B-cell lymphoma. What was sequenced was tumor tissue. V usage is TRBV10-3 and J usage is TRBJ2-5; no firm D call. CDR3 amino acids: CAIRGGETQYF. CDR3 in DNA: TGTGCCATCAGGGGCGGTGAGACCCAGTACTTC.